This T cell receptor (beta chain) was obtained from a study of cytomegalovirus exposure and HLA in healthy donors. The CDR3 contains 13 residues. The trim removed 6 bases at V and 5 bases at J, leaving 3 bases unmatched. Germline assignment: CDR1 SNHLY and CDR2 FYNNEI. Researchers ran the PCR with 60 Vbeta and 13 Jbeta primers. Generated by immunoSEQ multiplex PCR, the TCRdb table keeps only in-frame clones and is missing some. Of 120,000 or so clones in the sample, roughly 62% were seen once. The clonotype originates from a man aged 25 to 40 in good health and CMV-seropositive. The sequenced sample was PBMCs. The rearrangement links TRBV2 to TRBJ1-1, with 10 positions matching TRBD1. CDR3 DNA sequence: TGTGCCAGCAGATGGACAGGGGGTACTGAAGCTTTCTTT. Translated: CASRWTGGTEAFF. The entire variable domain, with the rest obtained from reference TRBV2 and TRBJ1-1, is as follows: EPEVTQTPSHQVTQMGQEVILRCVPISNHLYFYWYRQILGQKVEFLVSFYNNEISEKSEIFDDQFSVERPDGSNFTLKIRSTKLEDSAMYFCASRWTGGTEAFFGQGTRLTVV.